This TCR beta chain was identified during a study of T cell changes during pregnancy in multiple sclerosis. TCRdb's copy holds only in-frame clones and misses some; the assay was immunoSEQ multiplex PCR. The data contain about 40,000 clones, 70% to 90% of them singletons. Trimming stripped 4 bases from V and 0 bases from J, with 16 bases between. The CDR3 runs 16 residues. Looked up from germline, CDR1 is SGHRS and CDR2 is YFSETQ. The source of this sequence is a female donor with multiple sclerosis, enrolled in a pregnancy study. The rearrangement links TRBV5-1 to TRBJ1-2; maybe TRBD1 (6 bases). The starting material was CD8+ T cells from peripheral blood mononuclear cells, obtained in the first trimester of pregnancy. The CDR3: CASSLEGTPTNYGYTF. CDR3 bases: TGCGCCAGCAGCCTCGAGGGGACACCCACTAACTATGGCTACACCTTC. Full variable domain (missing parts from reference TRBV5-1 and TRBJ1-2): KAGVTQTPRYLIKTRGQQVTLSCSPISGHRSVSWYQQTPGQGLQFLFEYFSETQRNKGNFPGRFSGRQFSNSRSEMNVSTLELGDSALYLCASSLEGTPTNYGYTFGSGTRLTVV.